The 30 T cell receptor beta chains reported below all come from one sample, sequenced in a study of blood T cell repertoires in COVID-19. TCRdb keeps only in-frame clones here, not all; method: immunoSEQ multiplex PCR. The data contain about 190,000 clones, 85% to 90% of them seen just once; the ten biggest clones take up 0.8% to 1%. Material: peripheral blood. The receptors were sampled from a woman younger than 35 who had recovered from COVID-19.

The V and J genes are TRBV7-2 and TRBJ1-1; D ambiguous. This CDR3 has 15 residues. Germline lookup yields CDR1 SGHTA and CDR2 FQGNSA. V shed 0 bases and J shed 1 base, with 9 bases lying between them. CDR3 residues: CASSLALAGNTEAFF. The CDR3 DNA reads TGTGCCAGCAGCTTAGCGCTGGCAGGGAACACTGAAGCTTTCTTT.

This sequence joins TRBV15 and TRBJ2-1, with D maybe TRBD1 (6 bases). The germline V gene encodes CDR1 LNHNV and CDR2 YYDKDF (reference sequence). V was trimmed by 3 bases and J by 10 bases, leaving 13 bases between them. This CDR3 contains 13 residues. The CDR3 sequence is CATSSFTGNEQFF. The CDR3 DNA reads TGTGCCACCAGCAGTTTCACAGGGAACGAGCAGTTCTTC.

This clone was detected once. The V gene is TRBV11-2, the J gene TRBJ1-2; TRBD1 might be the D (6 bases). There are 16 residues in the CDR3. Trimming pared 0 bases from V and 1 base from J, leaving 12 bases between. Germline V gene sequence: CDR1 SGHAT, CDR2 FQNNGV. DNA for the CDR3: TGTGCCAGCAGCTTAGATCCCGGGGGGCATAACTATGGCTACACCTTC. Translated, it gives CASSLDPGGHNYGYTF.

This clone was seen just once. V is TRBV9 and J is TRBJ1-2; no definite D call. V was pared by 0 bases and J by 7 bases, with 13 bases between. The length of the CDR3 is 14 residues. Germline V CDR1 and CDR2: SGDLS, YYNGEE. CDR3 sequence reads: CASSVASLGSGYTF. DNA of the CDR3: TGTGCCAGCAGCGTAGCCTCTTTGGGGAGTGGCTACACCTTC.

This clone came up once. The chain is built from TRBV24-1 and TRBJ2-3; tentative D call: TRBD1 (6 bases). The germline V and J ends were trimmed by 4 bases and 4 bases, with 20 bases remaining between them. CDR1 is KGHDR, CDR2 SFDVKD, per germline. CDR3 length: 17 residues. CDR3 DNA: TGTGCCACCAGTGAGGCCGGGCCTTCAGGGGTCGCAGATACGCAGTATTTT. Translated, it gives CATSEAGPSGVADTQYF.

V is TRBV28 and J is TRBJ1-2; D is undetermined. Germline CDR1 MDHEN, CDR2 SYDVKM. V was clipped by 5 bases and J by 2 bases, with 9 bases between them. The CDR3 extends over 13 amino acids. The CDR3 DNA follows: TGTGCCAGCAGTCCGGGTCTAAACTATGGCTACACCTTC. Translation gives CASSPGLNYGYTF.

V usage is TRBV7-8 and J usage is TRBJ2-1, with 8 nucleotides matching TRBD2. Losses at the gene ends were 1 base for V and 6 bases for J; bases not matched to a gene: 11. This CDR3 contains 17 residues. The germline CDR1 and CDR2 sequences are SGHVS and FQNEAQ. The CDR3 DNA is TGTGCCAGCAGCTTAGTACATTCCAGCGGGGGCCTCAATGAGCAGTTCTTC. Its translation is CASSLVHSSGGLNEQFF.

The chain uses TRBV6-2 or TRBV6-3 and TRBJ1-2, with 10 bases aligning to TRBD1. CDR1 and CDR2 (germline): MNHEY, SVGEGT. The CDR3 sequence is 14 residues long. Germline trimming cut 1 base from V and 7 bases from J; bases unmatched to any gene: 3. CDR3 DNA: TGTGCCAGCAGTTACTGGACAGGGGGTTCTGGCTACACCTTC. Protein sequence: CASSYWTGGSGYTF.

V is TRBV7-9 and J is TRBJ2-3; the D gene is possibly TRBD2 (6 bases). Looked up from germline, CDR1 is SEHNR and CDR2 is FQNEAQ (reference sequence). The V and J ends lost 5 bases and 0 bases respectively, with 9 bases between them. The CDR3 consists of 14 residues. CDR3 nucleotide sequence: TGTGCCAGCAGCAGACTAGGGAGCACAGATACGCAGTATTTT. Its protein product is CASSRLGSTDTQYF.

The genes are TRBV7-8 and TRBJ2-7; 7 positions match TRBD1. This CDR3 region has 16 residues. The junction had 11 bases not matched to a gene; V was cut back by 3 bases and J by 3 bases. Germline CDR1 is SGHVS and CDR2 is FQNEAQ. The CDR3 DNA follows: TGTGCCAGCAGCTTGGGTCCCTCGACAGGGAACTACGAGCAGTACGTC. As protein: CASSLGPSTGNYEQYV.

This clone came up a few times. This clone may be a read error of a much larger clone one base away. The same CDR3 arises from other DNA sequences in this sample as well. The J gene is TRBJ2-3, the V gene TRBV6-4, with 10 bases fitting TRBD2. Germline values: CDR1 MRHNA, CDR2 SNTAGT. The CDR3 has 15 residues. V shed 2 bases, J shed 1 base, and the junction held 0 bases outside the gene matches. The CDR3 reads CASSDGTSGTDTQYF. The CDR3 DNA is TGTGCCAGCAGTGACGGGACTAGCGGCACAGATACGCAGTATTTT.

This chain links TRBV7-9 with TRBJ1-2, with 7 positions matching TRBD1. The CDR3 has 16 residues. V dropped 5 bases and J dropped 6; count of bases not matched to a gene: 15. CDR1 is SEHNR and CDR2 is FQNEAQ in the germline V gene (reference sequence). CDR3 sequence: CASSLGWGTASDGYTF. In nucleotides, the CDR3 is TGTGCCAGCAGCCTAGGATGGGGGACAGCAAGCGATGGCTACACCTTC.

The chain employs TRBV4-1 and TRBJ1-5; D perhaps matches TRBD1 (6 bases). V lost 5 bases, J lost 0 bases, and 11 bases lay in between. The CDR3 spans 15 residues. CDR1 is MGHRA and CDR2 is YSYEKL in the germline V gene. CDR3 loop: CASSAYRDSNQPQHF. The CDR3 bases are TGCGCCAGCAGCGCCTACAGGGATAGCAATCAGCCCCAGCATTTT.

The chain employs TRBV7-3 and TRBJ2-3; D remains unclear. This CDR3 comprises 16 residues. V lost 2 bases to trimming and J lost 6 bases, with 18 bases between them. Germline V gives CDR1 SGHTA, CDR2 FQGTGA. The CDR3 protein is CASSLLGRSQPDTQYF. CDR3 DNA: TGTGCCAGCAGCTTACTGGGCAGGTCCCAACCCGATACGCAGTATTTT.

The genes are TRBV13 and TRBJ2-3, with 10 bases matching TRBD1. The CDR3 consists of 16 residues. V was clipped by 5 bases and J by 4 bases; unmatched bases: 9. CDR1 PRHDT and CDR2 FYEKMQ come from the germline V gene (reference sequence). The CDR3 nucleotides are TGTGCCAGCAGCCGACCCGGGACAGGGGAGGCAGATACGCAGTATTTT. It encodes CASSRPGTGEADTQYF.

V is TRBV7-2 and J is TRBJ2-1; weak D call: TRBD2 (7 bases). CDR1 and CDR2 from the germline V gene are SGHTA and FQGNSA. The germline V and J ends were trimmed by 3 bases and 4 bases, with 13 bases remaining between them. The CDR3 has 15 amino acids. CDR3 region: CASSFAGALYNEQFF. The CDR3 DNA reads TGTGCCAGCAGCTTTGCGGGGGCCCTTTACAATGAGCAGTTCTTC.

CDR3 loop: CASARAGIAGVGAGANVLTF. CDR3 bases: TGTGCCAGCGCTAGGGCTGGGATAGCGGGAGTGGGGGCTGGGGCCAACGTCCTGACTTTC. The chain is built from TRBV4-2 and TRBJ2-6; the match to TRBD2 covers 9 bases. The germline V gene encodes CDR1 LGHNA and CDR2 YNFKEQ. This CDR3 region has 20 residues. The V segment lost 8 bases and the J segment 2 bases; nucleotides outside the gene matches: 19.

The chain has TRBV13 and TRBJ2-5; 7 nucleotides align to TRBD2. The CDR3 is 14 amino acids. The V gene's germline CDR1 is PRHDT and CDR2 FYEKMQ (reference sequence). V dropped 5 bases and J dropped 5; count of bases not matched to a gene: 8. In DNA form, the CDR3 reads TGTGCCAGCAGCCCCCCGGGGGGAGAGGAGACCCAGTACTTC. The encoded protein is CASSPPGGEETQYF.

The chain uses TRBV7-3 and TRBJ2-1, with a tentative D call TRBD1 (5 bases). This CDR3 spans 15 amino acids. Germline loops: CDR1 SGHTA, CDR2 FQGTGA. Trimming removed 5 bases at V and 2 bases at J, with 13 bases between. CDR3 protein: CASSLQKTAYNEQFF. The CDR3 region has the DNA TGTGCCAGCAGCCTCCAGAAGACAGCCTACAATGAGCAGTTCTTC.

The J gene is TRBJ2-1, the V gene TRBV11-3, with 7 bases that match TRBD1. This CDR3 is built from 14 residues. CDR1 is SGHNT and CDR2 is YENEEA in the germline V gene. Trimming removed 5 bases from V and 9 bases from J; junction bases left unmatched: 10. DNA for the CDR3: TGTGCCAGCAGCCCAACCCGACAGGGTCCTGAGCAGTTCTTC. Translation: CASSPTRQGPEQFF.

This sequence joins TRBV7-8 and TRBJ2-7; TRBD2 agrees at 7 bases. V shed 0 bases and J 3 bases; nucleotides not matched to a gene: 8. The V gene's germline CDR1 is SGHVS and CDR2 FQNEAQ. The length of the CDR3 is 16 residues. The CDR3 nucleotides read TGTGCCAGCAGCTTAGCAGTTGCGGGAGTTCTCTACGAGCAGTACGTC. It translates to CASSLAVAGVLYEQYV.

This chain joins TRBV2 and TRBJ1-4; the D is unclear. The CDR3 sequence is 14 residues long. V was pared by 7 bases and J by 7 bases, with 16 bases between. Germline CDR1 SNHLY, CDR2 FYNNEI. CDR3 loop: CASTEARRIEKLFF. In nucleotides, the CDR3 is TGTGCCAGCACCGAAGCAAGGAGGATTGAAAAACTGTTTTTT.

The CDR3 region is CASSQVQGIGTEAFF. In DNA, the CDR3 is TGTGCCAGCAGCCAAGTTCAGGGTATCGGCACTGAAGCTTTCTTT. The chain links TRBV4-2 to TRBJ1-1; perhaps TRBD1 as D (5 bases). Germline-derived CDR1 and CDR2 are LGHNA and YNFKEQ. The CDR3 runs 15 residues. With 1 base removed from V and 4 bases from J, the gap between germline ends came to 13 bases.

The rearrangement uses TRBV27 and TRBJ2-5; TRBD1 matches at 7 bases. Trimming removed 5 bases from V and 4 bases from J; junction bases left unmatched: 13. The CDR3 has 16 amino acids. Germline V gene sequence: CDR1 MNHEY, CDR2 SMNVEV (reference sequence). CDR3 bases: TGTGCCAGCAGTCCGACGACAGGGAGCTTTCGAGAGACCCAGTACTTC. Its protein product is CASSPTTGSFRETQYF.

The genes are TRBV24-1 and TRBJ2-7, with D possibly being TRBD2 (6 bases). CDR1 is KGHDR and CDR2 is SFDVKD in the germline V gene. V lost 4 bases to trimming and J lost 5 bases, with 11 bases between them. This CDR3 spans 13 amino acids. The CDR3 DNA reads TGTGCCACCAGTGACGCGGGACTGAACGAGCAGTACTTC. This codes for CATSDAGLNEQYF.

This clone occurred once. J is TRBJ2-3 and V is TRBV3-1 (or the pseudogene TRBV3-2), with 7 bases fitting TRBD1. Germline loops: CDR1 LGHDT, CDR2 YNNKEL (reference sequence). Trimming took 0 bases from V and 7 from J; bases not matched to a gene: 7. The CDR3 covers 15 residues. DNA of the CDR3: TGTGCCAGCAGCCAAGAGGGGACAGTAGGGAATACGCAGTATTTT. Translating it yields CASSQEGTVGNTQYF.

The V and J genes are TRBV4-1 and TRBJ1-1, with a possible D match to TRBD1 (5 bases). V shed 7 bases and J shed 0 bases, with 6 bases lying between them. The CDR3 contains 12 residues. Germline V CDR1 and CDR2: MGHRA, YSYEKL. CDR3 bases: TGCGCCAGCATAGGGGTGAACACTGAAGCTTTCTTT. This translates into CASIGVNTEAFF.

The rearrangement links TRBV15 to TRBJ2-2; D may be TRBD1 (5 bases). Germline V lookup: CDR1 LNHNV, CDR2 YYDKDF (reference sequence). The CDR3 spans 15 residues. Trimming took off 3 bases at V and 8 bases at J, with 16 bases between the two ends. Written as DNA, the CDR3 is TGTGCCACCAGCAGGGCCCAGGGATCCTCAGGGGAGCTGTTTTTT. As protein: CATSRAQGSSGELFF.

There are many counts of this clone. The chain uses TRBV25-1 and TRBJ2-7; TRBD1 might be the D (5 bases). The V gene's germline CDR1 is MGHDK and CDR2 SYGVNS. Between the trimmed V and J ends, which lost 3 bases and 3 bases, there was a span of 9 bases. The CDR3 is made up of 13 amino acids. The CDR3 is CASSDWQGYEQYF. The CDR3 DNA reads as TGTGCCAGCAGTGATTGGCAGGGCTACGAGCAGTACTTC.

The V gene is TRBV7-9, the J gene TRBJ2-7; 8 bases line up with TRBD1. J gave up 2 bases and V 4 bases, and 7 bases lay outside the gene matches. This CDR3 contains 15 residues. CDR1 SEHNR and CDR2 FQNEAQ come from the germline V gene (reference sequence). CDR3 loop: CASSSTGGRTYEQYF. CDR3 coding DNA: TGTGCCAGCAGCTCTACAGGGGGTCGTACCTACGAGCAGTACTTC.